A selection of T cell receptor beta chains follows, all from one sample in a study of vaccination effects on CD4 cells after COVID-19. No antigen has been assigned to these receptors. Clones were read by immunoSEQ multiplex PCR, and TCRdb kept only the in-frame ones, dropping some. The sample records fewer than 15,000 clones, approximately 73% being singletons. The sample here was CD4+ T cells from PBMCs cultured with HCoV-NL63 spike peptides, taken after COVID-19 vaccination. Every receptor here comes from a human donor who had a prior SARS-CoV-2 infection. Both conserved end residues are part of each CDR3. Each record gives: V gene, D gene, clone size, J gene, CDR3 protein, CDR3 DNA. The D gene is left open where the match is weak. Expanded clones are given a class, and other clones once, few, many or no size at all.

TRBV27	NA	NA	TRBJ2-1	CASGRKGGSLRSYNEQFF	TGTGCCAGCGGCCGAAAAGGTGGCAGCTTAAGGTCCTACAATGAGCAGTTCTTC
TRBV7-2	TRBD2	NA	TRBJ2-1	CASSSPSGSNEQFF	TGTGCCAGCAGCTCGCCTAGCGGGAGCAATGAGCAGTTCTTC
TRBV27	NA	NA	TRBJ2-3	CASSSNPLRDTQYF	TGTGCCAGCAGTTCAAACCCCCTCCGGGATACGCAGTATTTT
TRBV3-1/TRBV3-2	NA	NA	TRBJ1-6	CASSQQQNSPLHF	TGTGCCAGCAGCCAACAGCAGAATTCACCCCTCCACTTT
TRBV4-1	NA	NA	TRBJ2-1	CASSQEVRLDYNEQFF	TGCGCCAGCAGCCAAGAGGTCCGGTTGGACTACAATGAGCAGTTCTTC
TRBV11-1	NA	NA	TRBJ1-1	CASSLVGNEAFF	TGTGCCAGCAGCTTAGTGGGAAATGAAGCTTTCTTT
TRBV28	NA	NA	TRBJ2-1	CASSLYRREQFF	TGTGCCAGCAGTCTTTATAGGCGTGAGCAGTTCTTC
TRBV15	NA	NA	TRBJ2-7	CATSRVPNEQYF	TGTGCCACCAGCAGAGTCCCTAACGAGCAGTACTTC
TRBV9	TRBD1	NA	TRBJ2-5	CASSPPGQVVETQYF	TGTGCCAGCAGCCCCCCGGGACAGGTGGTGGAGACCCAGTACTTC
TRBV5-5	NA	once	TRBJ2-7	CASSFLVWGEQYF	TGTGCCAGCAGCTTCCTTGTTTGGGGCGAGCAGTACTTC
TRBV24-1	NA	NA	TRBJ1-1	CATSEWDGEAFF	TGTGCCACCAGTGAATGGGACGGTGAAGCTTTCTTT
TRBV18	NA	NA	TRBJ2-7	CASSATTTVPYEQYF	TGTGCCAGCTCAGCTACGACGACAGTTCCCTACGAGCAGTACTTC
TRBV13	TRBD1	NA	TRBJ2-7	CASSPRGQKFYEQYF	TGTGCCAGCAGCCCCAGGGGACAGAAGTTTTACGAGCAGTACTTC
TRBV7-2	NA	NA	TRBJ2-6	CASSLASNSRLTSF	TGTGCCAGCAGCTTAGCCTCGAACAGCCGATTAACGTCTTTC
TRBV20-1	NA	NA	TRBJ2-1	CSASRGAEQFF	TGCAGTGCGAGCAGGGGGGCCGAGCAGTTCTTC
TRBV5-4	TRBD1	NA	TRBJ2-6	CASSPTPDRVRVLTF	TGTGCCAGCAGCCCAACACCCGACAGGGTACGCGTCCTGACTTTC
TRBV7-9	TRBD1	NA	TRBJ2-5	CASSSRTGGGETQYF	TGTGCCAGCAGCTCACGGACAGGGGGTGGGGAGACCCAGTACTTC
TRBV25-1	TRBD1	NA	TRBJ1-2	CASSESDRGWLSYTF	TGTGCCAGCAGTGAATCTGACAGGGGGTGGTTATCCTACACCTTC
TRBV5-6	NA	NA	TRBJ2-1	CASSLRGLYEQFF	TGTGCCAGCAGCCTCCGCGGTCTTTATGAGCAGTTCTTC
TRBV19	TRBD2	NA	TRBJ2-3	CASSIFSGRATDTQYF	TGTGCCAGTAGTATATTCAGCGGGAGGGCCACAGATACGCAGTATTTT
TRBV11-3	NA	NA	TRBJ1-5	CASSLSSAQPQHF	TGTGCCAGCAGCTTATCCTCCGCCCAGCCCCAGCATTTT
TRBV20-1	NA	NA	TRBJ2-4	CSASPAVAKNIQYF	TGCAGTGCTAGTCCAGCGGTGGCCAAAAACATTCAGTACTTC
TRBV5-4	NA	NA	TRBJ2-2	CASSLSLEVTGELFF	TGTGCCAGCAGCCTCTCACTGGAGGTCACCGGGGAGCTGTTTTTT
TRBV28	TRBD1	once	TRBJ2-7	CASSPPGTGRYEQYF	TGTGCCAGCAGCCCTCCCGGGACAGGGCGATATGAGCAGTACTTC
TRBV5-4	NA	few	TRBJ2-7	CASSLDREEQYF	TGTGCCAGCAGCTTGGACCGAGAGGAGCAGTACTTC
TRBV7-2	TRBD2	NA	TRBJ2-2	CASSPRQRGANTGELFF	TGTGCCAGCAGCCCCCGCCAGCGGGGGGCGAACACCGGGGAGCTGTTTTTT
TRBV10-3	TRBD2	NA	TRBJ2-3	CAISESGGGRNTDTQYF	TGTGCCATCAGTGAGTCTGGCGGGGGAAGAAACACAGATACGCAGTATTTT
TRBV16	TRBD2	NA	TRBJ2-1	CASSQYGLAGKSSYNEQFF	TGTGCCAGCAGCCAATATGGGCTAGCGGGCAAGAGCTCCTACAATGAGCAGTTCTTC
TRBV6-5	NA	NA	TRBJ2-6	CASTDSRRANVLTF	TGTGCCAGCACCGATTCCCGGAGGGCCAACGTCCTGACTTTC
TRBV19	NA	NA	TRBJ2-1	CASSPQGTPMVEQFF	TGTGCCAGTAGTCCCCAGGGGACGCCTATGGTTGAGCAGTTCTTC
TRBV5-1	NA	NA	TRBJ1-1	CASSKERGTEAFF	TGCGCCAGCAGCAAAGAGAGGGGAACTGAAGCTTTCTTT
TRBV7-9	NA	NA	TRBJ2-3	CASSYPTRTDTQYF	TGTGCCAGCAGCTACCCGACTCGGACGGATACGCAGTATTTT
TRBV5-1	NA	once	TRBJ1-1	CASRVEGNTEAFF	TGCGCCAGCCGGGTGGAGGGGAACACTGAAGCTTTCTTT
TRBV6-6	NA	once	TRBJ2-2	CASTIAQGPGGELFF	TGTGCCAGCACCATTGCTCAGGGGCCGGGCGGGGAGCTGTTTTTT
TRBV11-3	NA	NA	TRBJ1-1	CASSSDGGHTEAFF	TGTGCCAGCAGCTCGGACGGTGGCCACACTGAAGCTTTCTTT
TRBV13	TRBD2	NA	TRBJ2-3	CASSRTPSGSTDMQYF	TGTGCCAGCAGCCGGACTCCTAGCGGTAGCACAGATATGCAGTATTTT
TRBV30	NA	NA	TRBJ2-5	CAWSVLWETQYF	TGTGCCTGGAGTGTACTCTGGGAGACCCAGTACTTC
TRBV11-3	NA	NA	TRBJ2-2	CASSLDLARAGELFF	TGTGCCAGCAGCTTAGATCTAGCCCGGGCCGGGGAGCTGTTTTTT
TRBV7-9	NA	NA	TRBJ2-7	CASSLLGTYEQYF	TGTGCCAGCAGCTTACTAGGGACCTACGAGCAGTACTTC
TRBV4-2	NA	NA	TRBJ2-5	CASSQGTAKETQYF	TGTGCCAGCAGCCAAGGGACTGCGAAAGAGACCCAGTACTTC
TRBV7-8	NA	few	TRBJ2-4	CASSLAPAGAAKNIQYF	TGTGCCAGCAGCTTAGCGCCGGCGGGGGCTGCCAAAAACATTCAGTACTTC
TRBV13	TRBD2	NA	TRBJ2-1	CASSLAGNEQFF	TGTGCCAGCAGTTTAGCGGGAAATGAGCAGTTCTTC
TRBV5-1	NA	NA	TRBJ2-2	CASSLVTPRTGELFF	TGCGCCAGCAGCTTAGTGACACCCAGGACCGGGGAGCTGTTTTTT
TRBV4-2	NA	NA	TRBJ1-2	CASSQVAQLFYGYTF	TGTGCCAGCAGCCAGGTGGCACAGCTATTCTATGGCTACACCTTC
TRBV2	NA	NA	TRBJ1-4	CASRQGATNEKLFF	TGTGCCAGCAGGCAGGGTGCGACTAATGAAAAACTGTTTTTT
TRBV19	NA	NA	TRBJ2-7	CASSMWSGQQYF	TGTGCCAGTAGTATGTGGTCGGGACAGCAGTACTTC